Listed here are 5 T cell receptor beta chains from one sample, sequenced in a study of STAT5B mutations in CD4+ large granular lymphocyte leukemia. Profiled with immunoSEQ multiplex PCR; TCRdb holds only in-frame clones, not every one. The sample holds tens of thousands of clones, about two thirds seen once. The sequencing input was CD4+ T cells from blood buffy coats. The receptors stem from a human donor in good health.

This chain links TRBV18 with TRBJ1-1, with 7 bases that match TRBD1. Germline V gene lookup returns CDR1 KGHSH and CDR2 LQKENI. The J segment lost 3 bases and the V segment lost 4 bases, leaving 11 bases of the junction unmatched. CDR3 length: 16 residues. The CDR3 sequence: CASSLGQSLADTEAFF. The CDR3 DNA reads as TGTGCCAGCTCACTGGGACAGTCATTAGCCGACACTGAAGCTTTCTTT.

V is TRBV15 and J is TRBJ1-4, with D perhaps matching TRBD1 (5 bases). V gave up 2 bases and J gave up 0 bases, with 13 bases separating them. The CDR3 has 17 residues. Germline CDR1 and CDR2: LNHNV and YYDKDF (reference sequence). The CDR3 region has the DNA TGTGCCACCAGCAGAACGCCCGGGGGTGCAACTAATGAAAAACTGTTTTTT. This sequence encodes CATSRTPGGATNEKLFF.

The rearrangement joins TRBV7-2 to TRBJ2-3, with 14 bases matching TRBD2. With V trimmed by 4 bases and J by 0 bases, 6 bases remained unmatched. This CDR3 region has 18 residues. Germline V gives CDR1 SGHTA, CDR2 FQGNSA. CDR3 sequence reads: CASSWTSGGTSSTDTQYF. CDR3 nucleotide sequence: TGTGCCAGCAGCTGGACTAGCGGGGGGACATCCAGCACAGATACGCAGTATTTT.

CDR3 sequence: CSVETRAAGADKNIQYF. The CDR3 DNA is TGCAGCGTTGAAACAAGAGCGGCAGGGGCGGACAAAAACATTCAGTACTTC. This sequence joins TRBV29-1 and TRBJ2-4; tentatively, D is TRBD1 (6 bases). This CDR3 contains 17 residues. Trimming cost V 2 bases and J 3 bases, with 20 bases left between them. Germline assignment: CDR1 SQVTM and CDR2 ANQGSEA.

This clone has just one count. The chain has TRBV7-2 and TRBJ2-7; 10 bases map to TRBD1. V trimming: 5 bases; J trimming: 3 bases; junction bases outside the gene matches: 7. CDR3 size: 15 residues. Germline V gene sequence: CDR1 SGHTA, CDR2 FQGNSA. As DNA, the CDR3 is TGTGCCAGCAGCCCCGACCGGGACAGGGGCTACGAGCAGTACTTC. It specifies CASSPDRDRGYEQYF.